Below are 12 T cell receptor beta chains sequenced from a single sample in a study of T cell repertoires in cytomegalovirus infection. TCRdb reprocessed the reads via MiXCR and lists one record per CDR3 protein. The sample lists hundreds of thousands of distinct CDR3 sequences, approximately 31% occurring once. The sample comprised PBMCs. The origin of the receptors is a human donor in good health (CMV status not recorded). Some clones in this sample may be carry-over from other donors' samples.

V is TRBV4-1 and J is TRBJ2-1; TRBD2 is a possible D gene (6 bases). This CDR3 is built from 15 residues. V lost 6 bases, J lost 0 bases, and 12 bases lay in between. The germline CDR1 and CDR2 sequences are MGHRA and YSYEKL. DNA of the CDR3: TGCGCCAGCAGACAAAGGGAGGCCTCCTACAATGAGCAGTTCTTC. This sequence encodes CASRQREASYNEQFF.

This clonotype has just a few counts. The genes are TRBV11-3 and TRBJ1-1, with unresolved D. Trimming removed 2 bases from V and 1 base from J, with 8 bases in between. Germline lookup yields CDR1 SGHNT and CDR2 YENEEA. This CDR3 spans 14 amino acids. The DNA for the CDR3 is TGTGCCAGCAGCTTATCCAGCACGAACACTGAAGCTTTCTTT. As protein: CASSLSSTNTEAFF.

This clonotype was detected many times. The chain links TRBV7-2 to TRBJ2-7; 11 bases are shared with TRBD1. The V gene's germline CDR1 is SGHTA and CDR2 FQGNSA. CDR3 length: 16 amino acids. V trimming: 5 bases; J trimming: 5 bases; junction bases outside the gene matches: 11. CDR3 loop: CASSLFTGTGGHEQYF. DNA of the CDR3: TGTGCCAGCAGCCTATTTACCGGGACAGGGGGACACGAGCAGTACTTC. Filled out from reference TRBV7-2 and TRBJ2-7, the complete variable domain reads GAGVSQSPSNKVTEKGKDVELRCDPISGHTALYWYRQSLGQGLEFLIYFQGNSAPDKSGLPSDRFSAERTGGSVSTLTIQRTQQEDSAVYLCASSLFTGTGGHEQYFGPGTRLTVT.

The chain employs TRBV15 and TRBJ2-1; 8 bases are shared with TRBD1. V was pared by 1 base and J by 3 bases, with 11 bases of the junction left unmatched. The CDR3 runs to 18 residues. The germline gives CDR1 LNHNV, CDR2 YYDKDF (reference sequence). In nucleotides, the CDR3 is TGTGCCACCAGCAGAGCTGGGGACAGGTTTTACTACTACAATGAGCAGTTCTTC. It encodes CATSRAGDRFYYYNEQFF.

This chain joins TRBV5-8 and TRBJ2-7, with D possibly matching TRBD1 (6 bases). CDR1 and CDR2 from the germline V gene are SGHTS and YDEGEE. Trimming cost V 7 bases and J 3 bases, with 14 bases left between them. This CDR3 has 13 residues. The CDR3 DNA is TGTGCCAGCGGGACACCCTCCTTCTACGAGCAGTACTTC. As protein: CASGTPSFYEQYF.

The rearrangement joins TRBV6-1 to TRBJ2-1; the D is unclear. The CDR3 length is 14 residues. Germline-derived CDR1 and CDR2 are MNHNS and SASEGT. The V end lost 4 bases, the J end lost 0 bases, and 7 bases lay between the germline ends. Here the CDR3 reads CASSARNSYNEQFF. The CDR3 coding sequence is TGTGCCAGCAGTGCGCGAAACTCCTACAATGAGCAGTTCTTC.

The J gene is TRBJ1-5, the V gene TRBV20-1; 9 nucleotides agree with TRBD1. The CDR3 totals 16 residues. Unmatched junction bases numbered 11, after V lost 5 bases and J lost 3 bases. Germline V lookup: CDR1 DFQATT, CDR2 SNEGSKA (reference sequence). CDR3 sequence: CSAPDRGVAVNQPQHF. The CDR3 DNA reads TGCAGTGCTCCCGACAGGGGGGTTGCGGTCAATCAGCCCCAGCATTTT.

V is TRBV7-2 and J is TRBJ2-2; TRBD2 might be the D (5 bases). The V and J ends lost 3 bases and 4 bases respectively, with 6 bases between them. Germline CDR1 reads SGHTA; CDR2 reads FQGNSA. The CDR3 has 13 amino acids. CDR3 residues: CASSFRGTGELFF. For the CDR3, the DNA is TGTGCCAGCAGCTTTCGGGGCACCGGGGAGCTGTTTTTT.

This clonotype was counted at least ten times. The CDR3 sequence is CASTTGPGQGTTGELFF. The CDR3, as DNA: TGTGCCAGCACCACTGGCCCGGGACAGGGGACCACCGGGGAGCTGTTTTTT. The V gene is TRBV27, the J gene TRBJ2-2; 10 bases fit TRBD1. Trimming took 7 bases from V and 4 from J; bases not matched to a gene: 12. Germline V gives CDR1 MNHEY, CDR2 SMNVEV (reference sequence). The CDR3 length is 17 residues.

The chain has TRBV12-3 or TRBV12-4 and TRBJ1-3; D is uncertain. The CDR3 totals 13 residues. Trimming took off 1 base at V and 9 bases at J, with 10 bases between the two ends. CDR3 loop: CASSLDAEGTIYF. Here the CDR3 DNA reads TGTGCCAGCAGTTTAGACGCCGAAGGCACCATATATTTT.

This clonotype occurred a few times. The chain recombines TRBV7-2 with TRBJ2-7; D gene unclear. Per the germline V gene, CDR1 is SGHTA and CDR2 is FQGNSA. The CDR3 spans 13 residues. The ends were cut back, 0 bases at V and 8 bases at J, with 11 bases in the middle. CDR3 bases: TGTGCCAGCAGCTTAGCTTATGACACGAAGCAGTACTTC. It translates to CASSLAYDTKQYF.

Ten or more counts support this clonotype. The J gene is TRBJ2-1, the V gene TRBV19; D gene uncertain. Germline assignment: CDR1 LNHDA and CDR2 SQIVND (reference sequence). This CDR3 is built from 14 residues. V was cut by 1 base and J by 0 bases, with 4 bases left in between. The CDR3 protein is CASSIGGSYNEQFF. The CDR3 coding sequence is TGTGCCAGTAGTATAGGAGGCTCCTACAATGAGCAGTTCTTC.